This section outlines one T cell receptor beta chain sequence together with its context. Its antigen specificity is not known. No base quality information exists; no much larger clone differs at one position. This entry belongs to a study of blood T cell repertoires in COVID-19 (dated by TCRdb to the early 2020s). General notes on the study: Samples covering the acute and convalescent phases of COVID-19 were provided by collaborators in the United States, Italy and Spain. The sample metadata nearly always contained a de-identified subject ID, COVID-19 status, age in years and sex. The dataset comprised deeply sampled blood TCRbeta repertoires from subjects exposed to, actively infected with, or recovered from COVID-19. HLA class I and class II types, where available, came from metadata supplied by the sample provider rather than from assay-based typing. Samples were obtained from the ongoing ImmuneRACE study (first 160 participants) and from 1,254 subjects provided by 6 global collaborators. The material from the prospective study consisted of cDNA or gDNA derived from T cells, B-cell-depleted T cells, or PBMCs. The repertoires were made available in a free public database intended to serve as a resource for research on the immune response to SARS-CoV-2. The paper's findings and limits, for the study overall: Clinical and demographic metadata were provided uncurated, with the amount varying by source and participant.

TCRbeta CDR3 regions were amplified from genomic DNA using the immunoSEQ Assay, a bias-controlled multiplex PCR. Regarding the original processing steps: The number of nucleated cells in each sample was estimated from the amplification of reference gene primers within the assay. To quantify the absolute abundance of each unique TCRbeta CDR3 rearrangement, sequence reads were collapsed and filtered. For each sample, productive Simpson clonality was calculated as the square root of Simpson's diversity index over productive rearrangements. What TCRdb holds here is the immuneACCESS table cut down to in-frame rearrangements. Part of the clones is not present; checked against another copy, under half of the missing clones reflect an unresolved V gene, and the others are unexplained. For V, J and clone size, that table is used; D and trimming come from the DNA. Across this sample there are a few hundred thousand clones, with 82% seen only once. The ten largest clones represent roughly 3.5% of the sample.

Participants in the prospective study were enrolled through a virtual design, were aged roughly 18 to 100 years, and lived in roughly 24 United States geographic areas. To assign participants to cohorts, the prospective study relied on clinical history that participants themselves reported in a screening survey and a study questionnaire. Recovered participants in ImmuneRACE Cohort 3 were defined by two consecutive negative NP/OP PCR tests, clearance by a healthcare professional, or resolution of symptoms. Mobile phlebotomists in the prospective study collected whole blood, serum and a nasopharyngeal or oropharyngeal swab from every participant. Participants in the prospective study had the option to provide additional blood draws and questionnaires over a 2-month period. Blood samples from the prospective study were shipped frozen or at room temperature prior to DNA extraction. The sample taken for sequencing was PBMCs or T cells enriched from blood (not recorded which). The source of this sequence is a woman aged 60-70 years who had recovered from COVID-19.

The CDR3 region: CASSLFQGAGSPLHF. The DNA reads as follows: TGTGCCAGCAGCTTATTTCAGGGGGCGGGTTCACCCCTCCACTTT. The receptor chain draws on TRBV11-2 and TRBJ1-6, and 8 junctional nucleotides match TRBD1. V is cut back by 2 bases and J by 9 bases, with 6 bases in the junction unmatched. Looking up the germline V gene yields CDR1 SGHAT and CDR2 FQNNGV. The CDR3 spans 15 residues, from the cysteine through the phenylalanine. The only DNA kept is the CDR3, 45 bases in frame from the first base.